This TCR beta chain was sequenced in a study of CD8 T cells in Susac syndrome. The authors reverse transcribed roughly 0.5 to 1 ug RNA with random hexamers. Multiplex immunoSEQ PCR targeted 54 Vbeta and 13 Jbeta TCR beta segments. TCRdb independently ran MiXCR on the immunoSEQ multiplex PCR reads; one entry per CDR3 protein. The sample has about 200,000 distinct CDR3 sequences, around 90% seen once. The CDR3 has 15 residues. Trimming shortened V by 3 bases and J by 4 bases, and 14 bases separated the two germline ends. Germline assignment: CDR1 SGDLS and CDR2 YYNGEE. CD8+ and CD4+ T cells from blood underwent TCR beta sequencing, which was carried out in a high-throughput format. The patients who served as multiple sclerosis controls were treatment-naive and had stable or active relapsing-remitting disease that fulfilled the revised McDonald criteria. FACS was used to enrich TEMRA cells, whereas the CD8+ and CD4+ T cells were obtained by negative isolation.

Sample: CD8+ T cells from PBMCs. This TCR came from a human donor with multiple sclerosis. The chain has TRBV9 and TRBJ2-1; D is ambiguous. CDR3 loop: CASSETLYSYNEQFF. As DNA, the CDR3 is TGTGCCAGCAGCGAGACCCTGTATTCGTACAATGAGCAGTTCTTC.